A single sample gave rise to the 14 T cell receptor beta chains below, sequenced in a study of shared clonotypes between healthy human individuals. Naive CD8 cells comprised CD45RO-negative, CCR7-positively selected cells, excluding terminally differentiated effector memory CD45RA+ cells. The repertoire was sequenced with immunoSEQ multiplex PCR; TCRdb's copy has only in-frame clones and lacks some. The table lists 750,000 to 1,000,000 clones, almost 95% of them singletons. Specimen: naive CD8+ T cells sorted from blood. These receptors were taken from a young man in good health.

The chain links TRBV5-5 to TRBJ2-5, with D perhaps TRBD2 (6 bases). V was shortened by 4 bases and J by 0 bases, with 28 bases between the two germline ends. Germline values: CDR1 SGHKS, CDR2 YYEKEE (reference sequence). CDR3 size: 20 residues. CDR3 bases: TGTGCCAGCAGCGGAATTAGCGGCTGGGCTTCCCGAGGGTACCAAGAGACCCAGTACTTC. This encodes CASSGISGWASRGYQETQYF.

Regarding this clone: One end of the junction is discordant with germline, which a read error may explain. This chain joins TRBV7-9 and TRBJ1-2; 7 bases line up with TRBD1. This CDR3 contains 14 residues. Germline assignment: CDR1 SEHNR and CDR2 FQNEAQ (reference sequence). The DNA for the CDR3 is TGTGCCAGCAGCTCAACGCAGAGAAACAGGGGATTCGCCTTC. It is translated as CASSSTQRNRGFAF.

V and J are TRBV7-9 and TRBJ2-3; D is possibly TRBD2 (6 bases). Germline CDR1 SEHNR, CDR2 FQNEAQ (reference sequence). With 5 bases removed from V and 3 bases from J, the gap between germline ends came to 12 bases. The CDR3 has 14 residues. The CDR3 loop reads CASSTLEGTDTQYF. As DNA, the CDR3 is TGTGCCAGCAGCACCCTGGAGGGGACAGATACGCAGTATTTT.

This clone has a single count. The CDR3 here is CSVEHGGLPYNEQFF. As DNA, the CDR3 is TGCAGCGTTGAACACGGGGGACTACCCTACAATGAGCAGTTCTTC. The chain employs TRBV29-1 and TRBJ2-1; 7 bases map to TRBD2. Germline values: CDR1 SQVTM, CDR2 ANQGSEA. The CDR3 length is 15 residues. V trimming: 2 bases; J trimming: 2 bases; junction bases outside the gene matches: 6.

This chain joins TRBV14 and TRBJ2-5, with D perhaps TRBD1 (6 bases). The CDR3 extends over 18 amino acids. V dropped 4 bases and J dropped 5 bases, with 26 bases sitting between them. Germline-derived CDR1 and CDR2 are SGHDN and FVKESK. CDR3 coding DNA: TGTGCCAGCAGCCGAGGGACAAGGGCGCTCCGTCCATCTGAGACCCAGTACTTC. As protein: CASSRGTRALRPSETQYF.

V is TRBV11-2 and J is TRBJ1-5, with D perhaps matching TRBD1 (5 bases). The germline V gene encodes CDR1 SGHAT and CDR2 FQNNGV. V was pared by 3 bases and J by 0 bases, with 15 bases between. This CDR3 has 17 amino acids. Here the CDR3 DNA reads TGTGCCAGCAGCTTGGGGCGCAGGGAAAATAGCAATCAGCCCCAGCATTTT. It translates to CASSLGRRENSNQPQHF.

The chain links TRBV7-7 to TRBJ2-2, with 8 bases aligning to TRBD2. The V gene's germline CDR1 is SSHAT and CDR2 FNYEAQ (reference sequence). The CDR3 runs 15 residues. J gave up 6 bases and V 5 bases, and 8 bases lay outside the gene matches. The CDR3 DNA is TGTGCCAGCAGCCCCGGCGGGAGGCGGGCCGGGGAGCTGTTTTTT. Its protein is CASSPGGRRAGELFF.

The CDR3 here is CASKVAGLNTEAFF. Written as DNA, the CDR3 is TGTGCCAGCAAAGTTGCAGGTTTGAACACTGAAGCTTTCTTT. This chain links TRBV6-4 with TRBJ1-1, with D uncertain. Trimming removed 7 bases at V and 0 bases at J, with 12 bases between. CDR3 length: 14 residues. Germline V CDR1 and CDR2: MRHNA, SNTAGT.

The sample holds one count of this clone. This chain uses TRBV27 with TRBJ2-7; D gene ambiguous. Germline-derived CDR1 and CDR2 are MNHEY and SMNVEV (reference sequence). The CDR3 runs to 16 residues. The V gene lost 2 bases and the J gene lost 2 bases, with 16 bases spanning the gap. The CDR3 nucleotides are TGTGCCAGCAGTTTAGTAGGCCACACCAATGCCTACGAGCAGTACTTC. Translated, it gives CASSLVGHTNAYEQYF.

The chain carries TRBV7-9 and TRBJ2-6; D gene uncertain. V gave up 4 bases and J gave up 2 bases, with 15 bases separating them. The CDR3 loop spans 17 amino acids. CDR1 is SEHNR, CDR2 FQNEAQ, per germline (reference sequence). The CDR3 spells CASSSSLIAAGANVLTF. The CDR3 DNA reads as TGTGCCAGCAGCTCAAGTTTGATCGCGGCTGGGGCCAACGTCCTGACTTTC.

This clone appeared once. This chain uses TRBV28 with TRBJ2-7; D gene uncertain. Germline lookup yields CDR1 MDHEN and CDR2 SYDVKM. Trimming removed 5 bases from V and 0 bases from J, with 17 bases in between. The CDR3 totals 16 residues. CDR3: CASSNPDGPSSYEQYF. CDR3 DNA sequence: TGTGCCAGCAGTAATCCTGATGGGCCTAGCTCCTACGAGCAGTACTTC.

V usage is TRBV6-6 and J usage is TRBJ1-5, with D unclear. The ends were cut back, 2 bases at V and 7 bases at J, with 9 bases in the middle. The CDR3 loop spans 13 amino acids. CDR1 is MNHNY, CDR2 SVGAGI, per germline (reference sequence). The CDR3 region has the DNA TGTGCCAGCAGTTACGTCCCTGGACAGCCCCAGCATTTT. This codes for CASSYVPGQPQHF.

V usage is TRBV14 and J usage is TRBJ2-2; 9 nucleotides agree with TRBD1. From germline, CDR1 is SGHDN and CDR2 FVKESK. Trimming removed 6 bases from V and 0 bases from J; junction bases left unmatched: 5. The CDR3 sequence is 16 residues long. CDR3 in amino acids: CASSHWDRANTGELFF. The CDR3 DNA is TGTGCCAGCAGTCACTGGGACAGGGCGAACACCGGGGAGCTGTTTTTT.

The chain recombines TRBV6-1 with TRBJ1-5, with D possibly matching TRBD1 (5 bases). Trimming cost V 2 bases and J 3 bases, with 8 bases left between them. CDR1 MNHNS and CDR2 SASEGT come from the germline V gene. The length of the CDR3 is 14 residues. The CDR3 DNA reads as TGTGCCAGCAGTGAAAGGGGAATCAATCAGCCCCAGCATTTT. This sequence encodes CASSERGINQPQHF.